The entry below describes one T cell receptor beta chain. What it recognizes is unknown. The data derive from a study of T cell responses to AZD1222 COVID-19 vaccine. TCRdb's copy holds only in-frame clones and misses some; the assay was immunoSEQ multiplex PCR. The table shows around 150,000 clones, with around 90% occurring only once. General observations from the study: Recipients of AZD1222 seropositive at baseline numbered only 5 or 6. Vaccination with two AZD1222 doses was followed by a rise in Spike-specific TCR breadth and depth.

The ends were cut back, 3 bases at V and 7 bases at J, with 16 bases in the middle. Germline CDR1 and CDR2: SGHKS and YYEKEE (reference sequence). The CDR3 runs to 14 residues. The sample in question was peripheral blood, obtained 28 days after the second AZD1222 dose. This TCR came from an adult who received the AZD1222 COVID-19 vaccine. The rearrangement links TRBV5-5 to TRBJ1-2; D possibly corresponds to TRBD1 (6 bases). This chain's CDR3 is CASSSDSFRTGYTF. CDR3 DNA sequence: TGTGCCAGCAGCTCGGACAGCTTCCGGACTGGCTACACCTTC.